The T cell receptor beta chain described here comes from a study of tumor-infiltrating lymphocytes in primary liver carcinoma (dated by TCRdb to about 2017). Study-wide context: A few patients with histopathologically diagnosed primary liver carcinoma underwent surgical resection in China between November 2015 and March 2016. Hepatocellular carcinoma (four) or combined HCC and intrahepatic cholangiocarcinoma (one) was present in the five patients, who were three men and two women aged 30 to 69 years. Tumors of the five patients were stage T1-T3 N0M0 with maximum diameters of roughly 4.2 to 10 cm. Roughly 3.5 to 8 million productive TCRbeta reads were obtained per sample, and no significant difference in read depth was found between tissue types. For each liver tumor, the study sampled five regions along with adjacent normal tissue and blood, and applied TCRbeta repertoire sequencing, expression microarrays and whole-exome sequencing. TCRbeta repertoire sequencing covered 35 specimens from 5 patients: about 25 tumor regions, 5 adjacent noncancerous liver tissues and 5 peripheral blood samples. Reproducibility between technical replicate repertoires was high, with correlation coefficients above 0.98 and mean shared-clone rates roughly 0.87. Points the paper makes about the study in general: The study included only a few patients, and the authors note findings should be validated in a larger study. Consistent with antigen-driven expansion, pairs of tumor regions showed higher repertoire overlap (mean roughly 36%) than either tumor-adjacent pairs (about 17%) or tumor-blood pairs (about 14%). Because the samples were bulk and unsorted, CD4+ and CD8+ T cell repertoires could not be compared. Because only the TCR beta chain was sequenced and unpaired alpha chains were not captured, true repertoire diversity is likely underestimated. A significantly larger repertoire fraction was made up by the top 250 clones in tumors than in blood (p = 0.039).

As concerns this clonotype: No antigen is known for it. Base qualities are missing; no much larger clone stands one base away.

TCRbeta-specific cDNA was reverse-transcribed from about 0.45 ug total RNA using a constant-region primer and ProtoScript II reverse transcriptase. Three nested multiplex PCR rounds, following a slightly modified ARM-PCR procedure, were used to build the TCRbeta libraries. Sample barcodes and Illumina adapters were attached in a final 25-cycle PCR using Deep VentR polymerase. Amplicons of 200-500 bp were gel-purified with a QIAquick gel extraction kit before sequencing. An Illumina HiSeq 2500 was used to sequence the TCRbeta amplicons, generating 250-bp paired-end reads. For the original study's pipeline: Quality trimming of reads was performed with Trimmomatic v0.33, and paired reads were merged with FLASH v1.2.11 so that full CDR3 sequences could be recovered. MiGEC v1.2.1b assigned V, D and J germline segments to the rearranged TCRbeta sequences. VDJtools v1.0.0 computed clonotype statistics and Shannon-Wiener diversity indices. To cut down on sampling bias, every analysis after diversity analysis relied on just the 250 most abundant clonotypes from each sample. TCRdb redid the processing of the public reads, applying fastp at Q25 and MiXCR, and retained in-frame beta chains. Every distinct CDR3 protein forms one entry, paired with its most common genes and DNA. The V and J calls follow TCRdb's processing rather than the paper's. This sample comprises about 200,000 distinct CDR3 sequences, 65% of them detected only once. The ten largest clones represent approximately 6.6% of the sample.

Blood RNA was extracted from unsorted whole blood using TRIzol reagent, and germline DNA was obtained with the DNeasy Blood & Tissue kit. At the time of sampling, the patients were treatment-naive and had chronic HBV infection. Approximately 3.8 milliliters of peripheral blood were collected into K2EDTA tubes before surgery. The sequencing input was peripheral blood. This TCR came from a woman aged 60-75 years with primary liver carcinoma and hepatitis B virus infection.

The sequenced DNA: TGTGCCAGCAGTTCCCCGGGGAACGAGCAGTACTTC. The translation is CASSSPGNEQYF. Recombination connected TRBV28 to TRBJ2-7; the D gene is perhaps TRBD2, from 5 matching bases. Taken from cysteine to phenylalanine, the CDR3 has 12 residues. Left in the record is the CDR3 DNA by itself, 36 bases read in frame from the first base. For CDR1 and CDR2, the germline V gene lists MDHEN and SYDVKM. Cut back by 4 bases and 5 bases, the V and J ends lie 9 bases apart.